Following are 29 T cell receptor beta chains from one sample sequenced in a study of T-cell reconstitution after alpha-beta-depleted transplantation in children. For TCRbeta, the library was prepared with unique molecular identifiers. TCRdb called the PCR reads again in MiXCR, with one record for every CDR3 protein. The profile shows more than 500,000 distinct CDR3 sequences, over 9.5% of them singletons. The sample here was PBMCs, mostly from graft donor cells, taken 180 days after TCRalphabeta/CD19-depleted stem cell transplant. The receptors shown here come from a female patient aged 2-9 years who had a stem cell transplant for aplastic anemia, so the T cells may come from the graft donor.

This clonotype was counted only a few times. The chain is built from TRBV7-2 and TRBJ2-7; 10 positions agree with TRBD2. After removal of 0 bases from V and 6 bases from J, the junction contained 11 bases not matched to a gene. Germline loops: CDR1 SGHTA, CDR2 FQGNSA. The CDR3 covers 17 residues. The CDR3 nucleotides read TGTGCCAGCAGCTTAGCGTACCGGCTAGCGGGAGTGGGCGAGCAGTACTTC. Amino acids: CASSLAYRLAGVGEQYF. Full variable domain (rest looked up from reference TRBV7-2 and TRBJ2-7): GAGVSQSPSNKVTEKGKDVELRCDPISGHTALYWYRQSLGQGLEFLIYFQGNSAPDKSGLPSDRFSAERTGGSVSTLTIQRTQQEDSAVYLCASSLAYRLAGVGEQYFGPGTRLTVT.

CDR3: CASSSRVDSTEAFF. CDR3 bases: TGCGCCAGCAGCTCCCGGGTCGACAGCACTGAAGCTTTCTTT. The chain carries TRBV5-1 and TRBJ1-1; D perhaps matches TRBD1 (5 bases). Germline loops: CDR1 SGHRS, CDR2 YFSETQ. CDR3 length equals 14 residues. Trimming removed 3 bases from V and 4 bases from J, with 13 bases in between.

The rearrangement uses TRBV20-1 and TRBJ2-5, with D unclear. Deletions cut 0 bases from V and 0 bases from J, with 11 bases between. Germline V gene data show CDR1 as DFQATT and CDR2 as SNEGSKA (reference sequence). This CDR3 has 15 residues. The CDR3 protein is CSARDYRRHQETQYF. The CDR3 DNA sequence: TGCAGTGCTAGAGATTACCGACGTCACCAAGAGACCCAGTACTTC.

The chain has TRBV20-1 and TRBJ1-1; D gene uncertain. This CDR3 spans 11 amino acids. Trimming took off 3 bases at V and 6 bases at J, with 8 bases between the two ends. Germline loops: CDR1 DFQATT, CDR2 SNEGSKA (reference sequence). The CDR3 loop is CSASGGPEAFF. The CDR3 DNA is TGCAGTGCTAGTGGAGGACCTGAAGCTTTCTTT.

The V call is TRBV11-2, the J call TRBJ2-1, with 12 bases aligning to TRBD2. CDR1 is SGHAT, CDR2 FQNNGV, per germline. This CDR3 has 16 amino acids. Trimming took 5 bases from V and 4 from J; bases not matched to a gene: 6. The CDR3 sequence: CASSTLLAGGYNEQFF. CDR3 nucleotide sequence: TGTGCCAGCAGCACCTTACTAGCGGGAGGTTACAATGAGCAGTTCTTC.

In this sample, this clonotype turned up a few times. CDR3 residues: CASSPGPGSNEQFF. CDR3 sequence (DNA): TGCGCCAGCAGCCCCGGCCCCGGATCTAATGAGCAGTTCTTC. The V and J genes are TRBV4-3 and TRBJ2-1; D not certain. CDR3 length: 14 residues. Deletions cut 4 bases from V and 7 bases from J, with 14 bases between. Per the germline V gene, CDR1 is LGHNA and CDR2 is YSLEER.

J is TRBJ1-1 and V is TRBV6-5; tentatively, D is TRBD1 (5 bases). The germline gives CDR1 MNHEY, CDR2 SVGAGI. V lost 2 bases to trimming and J lost 7 bases, with 14 bases between them. CDR3 length: 14 residues. CDR3 sequence: CASSYGGSTHEAFF. CDR3 bases: TGTGCCAGCAGTTACGGGGGGTCCACGCATGAAGCTTTCTTT.

In this sample, this clonotype turned up a few times. This chain links TRBV7-9 with TRBJ2-7, with D unresolved. This CDR3 is built from 13 residues. Germline lookup yields CDR1 SEHNR and CDR2 FQNEAQ (reference sequence). The V end lost 1 base, the J end lost 2 bases, and 6 bases lay between the germline ends. In nucleotides, the CDR3 is TGTGCCAGCAGCTTAGGCCCTCCCTACGAGCAGTACGTC. Encoded protein: CASSLGPPYEQYV.

This clonotype was detected a few times. The chain joins TRBV28 to TRBJ1-2, with D unclear. The CDR3 spans 13 residues. CDR1 is MDHEN and CDR2 is SYDVKM in the germline V gene. V gave up 7 bases and J gave up 4 bases, with 13 bases separating them. The CDR3 loop reads CASTSGNSYGYTF. The CDR3 nucleotides are TGTGCCAGCACTAGCGGGAACTCCTATGGCTACACCTTC.

This clonotype was detected only a few times. This chain links TRBV28 with TRBJ1-6, with TRBD1 as a possible D gene (5 bases). The CDR3 runs to 14 residues. Germline V gene sequence: CDR1 MDHEN, CDR2 SYDVKM. Trimming took off 10 bases at V and 5 bases at J, with 15 bases between the two ends. CDR3 coding DNA: TGTGCCACGTCCGGGGGACTGGATAATTCACCCCTCCACTTT. Translating it yields CATSGGLDNSPLHF. The full variable domain, its missing parts supplied by reference TRBV28 and TRBJ1-6, is DVKVTQSSRYLVKRTGEKVFLECVQDMDHENMFWYRQDPGLGLRLIYFSYDVKMKEKGDIPEGYSVSREKKERFSLILESASTNQTSMYLCATSGGLDNSPLHFGNGTRLTVT.

V is TRBV24-1 and J is TRBJ1-5; no clear D gene. CDR1 and CDR2 from the germline V gene are KGHDR and SFDVKD. The germline V and J ends were trimmed by 2 bases and 4 bases, with 11 bases remaining between them. The CDR3 has 15 amino acids. In DNA form, the CDR3 reads TGTGCCACCAGTGATTCGCGCGGGAGGAATCAGCCCCAGCATTTT. It yields the protein CATSDSRGRNQPQHF.

This clonotype was recorded many times. The gene calls are TRBV5-5 and TRBJ1-1; no definite D call. Trimming left V 2 bases short and J 6 bases short, with 11 bases between. The CDR3 is 13 residues long. Germline CDR1 SGHKS, CDR2 YYEKEE (reference sequence). The CDR3: CASSLGMLPEAFF. The CDR3 DNA reads as TGTGCCAGCAGCTTAGGGATGCTCCCTGAAGCTTTCTTT.

The chain recombines TRBV28 with TRBJ1-5, with 11 bases identical to TRBD1. This CDR3 has 13 residues. The V and J ends lost 6 bases and 6 bases, in that order; junction bases with no gene match: 1. CDR1 MDHEN and CDR2 SYDVKM come from the germline V gene. The DNA for the CDR3 is TGTGCCAGCAGGGACAGGGGGCCTCAGCCCCAGCATTTT. It encodes CASRDRGPQPQHF.

The chain employs TRBV20-1 and TRBJ2-5; D perhaps matches TRBD2 (7 bases). There are 15 residues in the CDR3. The V gene's germline CDR1 is DFQATT and CDR2 SNEGSKA (reference sequence). V was clipped by 3 bases and J by 5 bases, with 19 bases between them. The CDR3 loop reads CSASPGASGRETQYF. CDR3 DNA sequence: TGCAGTGCTAGCCCAGGGGCTAGCGGCCGGGAGACCCAGTACTTC.

CDR3 loop: CASSHYGTDSNQPQHF. The CDR3 DNA follows: TGTGCCAGCTCACACTACGGGACGGATAGCAATCAGCCCCAGCATTTT. This chain connects TRBV18 to TRBJ1-5, with D maybe TRBD1 (5 bases). Per the germline V gene, CDR1 is KGHSH and CDR2 is LQKENI. V was trimmed by 4 bases and J by 0 bases, leaving 13 bases between them. This CDR3 comprises 16 residues.

The V and J genes are TRBV6-1 and TRBJ2-5, with 7 bases matching TRBD1. Germline V gene lookup returns CDR1 MNHNS and CDR2 SASEGT. The CDR3 contains 13 residues. The ends lost 6 bases at V and 7 bases at J; junction bases unmatched: 8. CDR3 protein: CASRITGEGTQYF. The CDR3 DNA reads as TGTGCCAGCAGAATAACAGGGGAAGGGACCCAGTACTTC.

As regards this clonotype: The junction shows a germline mismatch at one end, possibly a read error. This chain connects TRBV7-9 to TRBJ1-4; D is uncertain. Germline loops: CDR1 SEHNR, CDR2 FQNEAQ (reference sequence). CDR3 length: 15 amino acids. The CDR3 reads CASSLGESSNGKLFF. The DNA of the CDR3 is TGTGCCAGCAGCTTAGGGGAGAGTTCCAATGGAAAACTGTTTTTT.

This clonotype is categorized as medium-sized. The rearrangement uses TRBV28 and TRBJ2-2; 9 nucleotides agree with TRBD2. Germline V gene lookup returns CDR1 MDHEN and CDR2 SYDVKM. The CDR3 has 15 residues. Germline trimming cut 2 bases from V and 3 bases from J; bases unmatched to any gene: 1. The chain's CDR3 is CASSLQRGDTGELFF. In nucleotides, the CDR3 is TGTGCCAGCAGTTTACAGCGGGGGGACACCGGGGAGCTGTTTTTT.

In its sample, this clonotype was seen a few times. One end of the junction is discordant with germline, which a read error may explain. The genes are TRBV29-1 and TRBJ2-3; TRBD1 agrees at 9 bases. The CDR3 runs 16 residues. Germline loops: CDR1 SQVTM, CDR2 ANQGSEA. The CDR3 DNA reads as TGCAGCGTCGAAGTATTCCGGGACAGGGGCACAGATACGCAGTATTTT. Translating gives CSVEVFRDRGTDTQYF.

V gene TRBV7-8 combines with J gene TRBJ1-1, with a tentative D call TRBD1 (5 bases). The CDR3 runs to 14 residues. CDR1 is SGHVS, CDR2 FQNEAQ, per germline. V gave up 8 bases and J gave up 4 bases, with 17 bases separating them. CDR3: CASSPGAGGTEAFF. CDR3 coding DNA: TGTGCCAGCTCCCCCGGGGCGGGGGGCACTGAAGCTTTCTTT.

This chain connects TRBV7-7 to TRBJ2-7, with D possibly called TRBD1 or TRBD2 (5 bases each). Germline assignment: CDR1 SSHAT and CDR2 FNYEAQ (reference sequence). The CDR3 consists of 15 residues. Trimming took 2 bases from V and 3 from J, leaving 14 bases between them. CDR3 DNA sequence: TGTGCCAGCAGCTTACCCGGGACGGCAGACTACGAGCAGTACGTC. This encodes CASSLPGTADYEQYV.

J is TRBJ2-1 and V is TRBV5-1; 10 nucleotides match TRBD2. With V trimmed by 0 bases and J by 7 bases, 4 bases remained unmatched. The germline gives CDR1 SGHRS, CDR2 YFSETQ. CDR3 length: 15 amino acids. The CDR3 sequence is CASSLALAGVNEQFF. CDR3 DNA sequence: TGCGCCAGCAGCTTGGCTCTAGCGGGAGTTAATGAGCAGTTCTTC.

The chain joins TRBV15 to TRBJ1-5, with 7 bases that match TRBD1. Germline V CDR1 and CDR2: LNHNV, YYDKDF (reference sequence). CDR3 size: 15 residues. The ends lost 0 bases at V and 6 bases at J; junction bases unmatched: 5. The CDR3, as DNA: TGTGCCACCAGCAGAGAGAGGGGGCGCGGTCAGCCCCAGCATTTT. Translating gives CATSRERGRGQPQHF.

The sample holds many counts of this clonotype. The chain combines TRBV11-2 with TRBJ1-1; D is unresolved. Per germline, CDR1 SGHAT and CDR2 FQNNGV. The CDR3 covers 13 residues. V lost 2 bases, J lost 10 bases, and 14 bases lay in between. The CDR3 sequence is CASSLYQDLGAFF. The CDR3 DNA reads as TGTGCCAGCAGCTTATATCAGGACTTGGGAGCTTTCTTT. The entire variable domain, with the rest obtained from reference TRBV11-2 and TRBJ1-1, is as follows: EAGVAQSPRYKIIEKRQSVAFWCNPISGHATLYWYQQILGQGPKLLIQFQNNGVVDDSQLPKDRFSAERLKGVDSTLKIQPAKLEDSAVYLCASSLYQDLGAFFGQGTRLTVV.

The chain recombines TRBV20-1 with TRBJ2-3; D perhaps matches TRBD2 (6 bases). The ends were cut back, 6 bases at V and 6 bases at J, with 22 bases in the middle. The CDR3 contains 15 residues. Germline V gene data show CDR1 as DFQATT and CDR2 as SNEGSKA (reference sequence). This CDR3 reads CSAPHGGAPRDTQYF. The CDR3 nucleotides read TGCAGTGCCCCGCACGGAGGGGCCCCCAGGGATACGCAGTATTTT.

This clonotype was found many times. This chain links TRBV7-2 with TRBJ2-5; no clear D. V gave up 1 base and J gave up 2 bases, with 8 bases separating them. The germline gives CDR1 SGHTA, CDR2 FQGNSA. The CDR3 has 14 residues. The CDR3 nucleotides are TGTGCCAGCAGCTTAGGCCGCCGTCAAGAGACCCAGTACTTC. Translation gives CASSLGRRQETQYF.

The genes are TRBV4-3 and TRBJ1-3; TRBD1 might be the D (6 bases). Germline V gives CDR1 LGHNA, CDR2 YSLEER. The CDR3 is 16 residues long. Trimming removed 4 bases from V and 8 bases from J, with 21 bases in between. The CDR3 here is CASSRRYRAGLDTIYF. The CDR3 coding sequence is TGCGCCAGCAGCCGACGCTACAGGGCCGGGTTAGACACCATATATTTT.

The chain is built from TRBV5-1 and TRBJ2-3; TRBD2 aligns across 10 bases. The junction had 7 bases not matched to a gene; V was cut back by 3 bases and J by 3 bases. The CDR3 totals 16 residues. Looked up from germline, CDR1 is SGHRS and CDR2 is YFSETQ. In DNA form, the CDR3 reads TGCGCCAGCAGCTCGGCACTAGCGGGATGGACAGATACGCAGTATTTT. This gives the protein CASSSALAGWTDTQYF.

The J gene is TRBJ2-2, the V gene TRBV9, with TRBD1 identical over 11 bases. The CDR3 has 16 residues. J lost 4 bases, V lost 4 bases, and 6 bases had no gene match. Looked up from germline, CDR1 is SGDLS and CDR2 is YYNGEE. The CDR3 is CASSKYGTGGTGELFF. The CDR3 DNA follows: TGTGCCAGCAGCAAATACGGGACAGGGGGCACCGGGGAGCTGTTTTTT.